These T cell receptor beta chains were read from a single sample in a study of T cell responses to AZD1222 COVID-19 vaccine. TCRdb's table, derived via immunoSEQ multiplex PCR, lists solely in-frame clones and lacks some. The sample has around 120,000 clones; approximately 94% are singletons. This material consisted of peripheral blood, taken 28 days after the second AZD1222 dose. Every receptor here comes from an adult who received the AZD1222 COVID-19 vaccine. The CDR3 runs from the conserved cysteine through the conserved F or W. Fields, in order: J gene, V gene, clone size, D gene, CDR3 protein, CDR3 DNA. The D gene is left open where the match is weak. Size is omitted from some rows. Given values are once, few, many or a class for expanded clones.

TRBJ2-1 | TRBV4-1 | once | TRBD1 | CASSQDDRGEQFF | TGCGCCAGCAGCCAAGACGACAGGGGTGAGCAGTTCTTC
TRBJ2-4 | TRBV2 | - | TRBD2 | CASSTPTSEGENIQYF | TGTGCCAGCAGTACCCCGACTAGCGAGGGGGAAAACATTCAGTACTTC
TRBJ1-1 | TRBV6-5 | once | - | CASSNQFTMNTEAFF | TGTGCCAGCAGTAATCAGTTTACTATGAACACTGAAGCTTTCTTT
TRBJ2-7 | TRBV3-1/TRBV3-2 | once | TRBD2 | CASSQVTSGPVQYF | TGTGCCAGCAGCCAAGTGACTAGCGGCCCGGTTCAGTACTTC
TRBJ2-2 | TRBV6-2/TRBV6-3 | - | TRBD1 | CASSRAGTGNPGELFF | TGTGCCAGCAGTAGGGCCGGGACAGGAAACCCCGGGGAGCTGTTTTTT
TRBJ2-1 | TRBV29-1 | once | TRBD1 | CSVGTGGYNEQFF | TGCAGCGTGGGGACAGGGGGCTACAATGAGCAGTTCTTC
TRBJ1-2 | TRBV30 | - | TRBD1 | CAWRDRGVNYGYTF | TGTGCCTGGCGAGACAGGGGGGTTAACTATGGCTACACCTTC
TRBJ2-3 | TRBV9 | - | - | CASSVGSGGQFLLTDTQYF | TGTGCCAGCAGCGTAGGATCAGGTGGACAGTTCCTTTTGACAGATACGCAGTATTTT
TRBJ2-3 | TRBV11-2 | once | TRBD1 | CASSLGTGTGTQYF | TGTGCCAGCAGCTTAGGGACGGGGACAGGAACGCAGTATTTT
TRBJ2-5 | TRBV5-1 | - | - | CASSPGWGGAGETQYF | TGCGCCAGCAGCCCCGGTTGGGGGGGGGCAGGAGAGACCCAGTACTTC
TRBJ2-2 | TRBV27 | - | - | CASSPGVGELFF | TGTGCCAGCAGCCCAGGGGTGGGGGAGCTGTTTTTT
TRBJ2-6 | TRBV30 | - | - | CALNRGTGANVLTF | TGTGCTCTGAACCGAGGGACTGGGGCCAACGTCCTGACTTTC
TRBJ1-1 | TRBV12-3/TRBV12-4 | - | - | CASSLEGGTEAFF | TGTGCCAGCAGTTTAGAGGGCGGCACTGAAGCTTTCTTT
TRBJ2-5 | TRBV2 | - | TRBD1 | CATSGQGQRETQYF | TGTGCCACCTCGGGACAGGGGCAGAGAGAGACCCAGTACTTC
TRBJ1-2 | TRBV7-8 | - | TRBD1 | CASSLGTGPSYGYTF | TGTGCCAGCAGCTTAGGGACAGGTCCAAGCTATGGCTACACCTTC
TRBJ1-6 | TRBV4-3 | - | - | CASSQADRTNSPLHF | TGCGCCAGCAGCCAAGCAGACAGGACCAATTCACCCCTCCACTTT
TRBJ2-3 | TRBV13 | - | - | CASSLVTGHTDTQYF | TGTGCCAGCAGCTTAGTCACAGGGCACACAGATACGCAGTATTTT
TRBJ2-3 | TRBV24-1 | - | - | CATSDPPADTQYF | TGTGCCACCAGTGATCCCCCGGCAGATACGCAGTATTTT
TRBJ2-6 | TRBV5-1 | - | - | CASSSGVSQHSGANVLTF | TGCGCCAGCAGCTCGGGGGTCAGTCAACACTCTGGGGCCAACGTCCTGACTTTC
TRBJ2-7 | TRBV18 | - | - | CASSPRGASYEQYF | TGTGCCAGCTCACCACGGGGAGCCTCCTACGAGCAGTACTTC
TRBJ1-1 | TRBV6-1 | few | - | CASSEAENTEAFF | TGTGCCAGCAGTGAAGCGGAGAACACTGAAGCTTTCTTT
TRBJ2-3 | TRBV12-1 | - | - | CASSYLAGRVDTQYF | TGTGCCAGCAGCTACCTAGCGGGAAGGGTAGATACGCAGTATTTT
TRBJ1-6 | TRBV6-5 | - | - | CASSYNHGASPLHF | TGTGCCAGCAGTTACAATCACGGGGCTTCACCCCTCCACTTT
TRBJ2-3 | TRBV15 | - | - | CATSRDRAEGTDTQYF | TGTGCCACCAGCAGAGACCGGGCGGAGGGCACAGATACGCAGTATTTT
TRBJ2-1 | TRBV18 | - | - | CASSSLGGADEQFF | TGTGCCAGCTCGTCGCTAGGGGGGGCGGATGAGCAGTTCTTC
TRBJ2-2 | TRBV7-6 | once | TRBD2 | CASSLALAGTNTGELFF | TGTGCCAGCAGCTTAGCCTTAGCGGGCACGAACACCGGGGAGCTGTTTTTT
TRBJ2-7 | TRBV20-1 | - | - | CSPRDPYEQYF | TGCAGTCCGAGGGACCCCTACGAGCAGTACTTC
TRBJ2-1 | TRBV7-2 | once | - | CASSLGPDPRNEQFF | TGTGCCAGCAGCTTAGGACCCGACCCGCGGAATGAGCAGTTCTTC
TRBJ1-1 | TRBV7-8 | - | - | CASSLDPLQEAFF | TGTGCCAGCAGCTTAGATCCCCTACAGGAAGCTTTCTTT
TRBJ1-5 | TRBV19 | - | TRBD1 | CASSIRGQGASQPQHF | TGTGCCAGTAGTATCCGCGGACAGGGGGCTAGTCAGCCCCAGCATTTT
TRBJ1-3 | TRBV18 | - | - | CASGTTVSGNTIYF | TGTGCCAGTGGGACTACCGTCTCTGGAAACACCATATATTTT
TRBJ2-2 | TRBV15 | - | - | CATSRVDHRTGELFF | TGTGCCACCAGCAGAGTTGATCACAGGACCGGGGAGCTGTTTTTT
TRBJ2-7 | TRBV4-1 | - | - | CASSQVKGRGQYF | TGCGCCAGCAGCCAAGTAAAGGGACGGGGGCAGTACTTC
TRBJ2-7 | TRBV10-3 | - | - | CAISASYEQYF | TGTGCCATCAGTGCATCATACGAGCAGTACTTC
TRBJ1-2 | TRBV2 | few | TRBD1 | CASSEAGTVAYGYTF | TGTGCCAGCAGTGAAGCGGGGACAGTAGCCTATGGCTACACCTTC
TRBJ2-7 | TRBV7-2 | - | - | CASSVSSHEQYF | TGTGCCAGCAGCGTAAGTAGCCACGAGCAGTACTTC
TRBJ2-7 | TRBV27 | - | TRBD2 | CASSLSPSTSEAYEQYF | TGTGCCAGCAGTTTATCCCCCTCGACTAGCGAGGCCTACGAGCAGTACTTC
TRBJ2-1 | TRBV6-5 | - | TRBD1 | CASSQPGTGYNEQFF | TGTGCCAGCAGTCAACCCGGGACAGGTTACAATGAGCAGTTCTTC
TRBJ1-2 | TRBV7-9 | - | TRBD1 | CASSSGQYYGYTF | TGTGCCAGCAGCTCGGGACAGTACTATGGCTACACCTTC
TRBJ2-7 | TRBV19 | - | TRBD2 | CASNPRVGGSEQYF | TGTGCCAGTAATCCCAGGGTCGGGGGGAGCGAGCAGTACTTC
TRBJ1-1 | TRBV5-1 | - | - | CASSLEGDRTEAFF | TGCGCCAGCAGCTTGGAAGGGGATAGGACTGAAGCTTTCTTT
TRBJ1-6 | TRBV7-8 | once | - | CASRKNDRQDSPLHF | TGTGCCAGCAGAAAAAACGACAGACAAGATTCACCCCTCCACTTT
TRBJ2-1 | TRBV6-2/TRBV6-3 | - | TRBD2 | CASSYSRLAGNNEQFF | TGTGCCAGCAGTTACTCGCGGCTAGCGGGGAACAATGAGCAGTTCTTC
TRBJ2-7 | TRBV6-2/TRBV6-3 | - | - | CASSYFREQYF | TGTGCCAGCAGTTATTTCAGGGAGCAGTACTTC
TRBJ2-1 | TRBV21-1 | - | - | CASSKGMEDYCSHEQFF | TGTGCCAGCAGCAAAGGTATGGAGGACTATTGTTCCCATGAGCAGTTCTTC
TRBJ2-5 | TRBV9 | - | - | CASSVAPGEGQETQYF | TGTGCCAGCAGCGTGGCGCCGGGAGAGGGGCAAGAGACCCAGTACTTC
TRBJ2-1 | TRBV9 | - | - | CASSPSGGGEQFF | TGTGCCAGCAGCCCTTCGGGTGGGGGTGAGCAGTTCTTC
TRBJ1-4 | TRBV7-2 | - | - | CASSLDSGPNEKLFF | TGTGCCAGCAGCTTAGATTCAGGACCTAATGAAAAACTGTTTTTT